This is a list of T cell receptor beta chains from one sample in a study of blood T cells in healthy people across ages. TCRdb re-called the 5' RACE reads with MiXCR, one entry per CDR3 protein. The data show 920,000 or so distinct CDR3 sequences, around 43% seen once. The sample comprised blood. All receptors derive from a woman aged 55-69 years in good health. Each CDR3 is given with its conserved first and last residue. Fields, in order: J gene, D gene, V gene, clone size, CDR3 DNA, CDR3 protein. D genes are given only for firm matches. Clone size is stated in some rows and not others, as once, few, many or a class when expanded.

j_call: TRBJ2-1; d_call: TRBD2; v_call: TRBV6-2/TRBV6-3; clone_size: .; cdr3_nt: TGTGCCAGCAGTCTCCATACTAGCGGGCCCTACAATGAGCAGTTCTTC; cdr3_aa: CASSLHTSGPYNEQFF
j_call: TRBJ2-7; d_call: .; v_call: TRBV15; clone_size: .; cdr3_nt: TGTGCCACCAGCAGCACTAGGACAGCCGGTATGGAGCAGTACTTC; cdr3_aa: CATSSTRTAGMEQYF
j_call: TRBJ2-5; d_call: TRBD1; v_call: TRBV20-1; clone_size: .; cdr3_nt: TGCAGTGCTAGAAACCCTAGAAGGACAGGCGGAGAGACCCAGTACTTC; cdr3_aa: CSARNPRRTGGETQYF
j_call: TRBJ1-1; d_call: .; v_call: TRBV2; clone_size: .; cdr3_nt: TGTGCCAGCAGTGAATTGGGCGGCAGCACTGAAGCTTTCTTT; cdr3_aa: CASSELGGSTEAFF
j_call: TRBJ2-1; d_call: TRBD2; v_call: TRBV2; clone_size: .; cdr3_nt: TGTGCCAGCACCCCGAGGGAGGGCCTCGGTAAAGAGACCCAGTTCTTC; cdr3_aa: CASTPREGLGKETQFF
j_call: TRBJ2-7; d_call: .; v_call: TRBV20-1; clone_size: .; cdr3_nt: TGCAGTGCTAGAGATAGGAAGAGGGGTGGCTACGAGCAGTACTTC; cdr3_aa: CSARDRKRGGYEQYF
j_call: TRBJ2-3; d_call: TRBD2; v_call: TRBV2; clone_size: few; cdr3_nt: TGTGCCAGCAGGAGCCTAGCGGGAGATTCAGATACGCAGTATTTT; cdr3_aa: CASRSLAGDSDTQYF
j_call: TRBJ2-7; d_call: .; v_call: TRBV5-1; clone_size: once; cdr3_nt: TGCGCCAGCAGCTTGCCCCCGAGTTCCTCCTACGAGCAGTACTTC; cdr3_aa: CASSLPPSSSYEQYF
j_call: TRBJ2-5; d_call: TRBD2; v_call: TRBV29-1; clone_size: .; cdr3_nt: TGCCGCGTTGAAGACCCTTTTAAGGGACTAGCGGGAAGAAGGCAAGAGACCCAGTACTTC; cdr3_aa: CRVEDPFKGLAGRRQETQYF
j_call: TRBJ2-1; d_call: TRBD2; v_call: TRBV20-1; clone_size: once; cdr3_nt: TGCAGTGTTTCCCGGGCTAGCGGAAACAATGAGCAGTTCTTC; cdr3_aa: CSVSRASGNNEQFF
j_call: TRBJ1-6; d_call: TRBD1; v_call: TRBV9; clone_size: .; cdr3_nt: TGTGCCAGCAGCAAGTACGACAGGGAGTCCATCACCCTCCACTTT; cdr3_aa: CASSKYDRESITLHF
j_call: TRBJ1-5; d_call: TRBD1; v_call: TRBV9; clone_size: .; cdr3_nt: TGTGCCAGCAGCCTAGGGACAGATGGGAATCAGCCCCAGCATTTT; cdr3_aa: CASSLGTDGNQPQHF
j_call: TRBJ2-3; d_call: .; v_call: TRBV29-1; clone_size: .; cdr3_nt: TGCAGCGCCAGGGTAGGGGCGGATACGCAGTATTTT; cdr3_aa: CSARVGADTQYF
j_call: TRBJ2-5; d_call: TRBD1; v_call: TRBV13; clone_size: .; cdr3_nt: TGTGCCAGCAGCTTAGTGGGGACAGGGGTACAAGAGACCCAGTACTTC; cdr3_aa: CASSLVGTGVQETQYF
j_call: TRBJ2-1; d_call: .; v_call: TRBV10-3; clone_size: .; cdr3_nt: TGTGCCATCAGGGAATACTCCTACAATGAGCAGTTCTTC; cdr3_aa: CAIREYSYNEQFF
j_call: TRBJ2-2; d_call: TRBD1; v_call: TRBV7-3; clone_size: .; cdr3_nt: TGTGCCAGCAGCTTAAATTCACAGGGGGTATCCGGGGAGCTGTTTTTT; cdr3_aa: CASSLNSQGVSGELFF
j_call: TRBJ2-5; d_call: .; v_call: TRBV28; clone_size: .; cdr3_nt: TGTGCCAGCAGCCGGGACCAGAGCGGGACCCAGTACTTC; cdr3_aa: CASSRDQSGTQYF
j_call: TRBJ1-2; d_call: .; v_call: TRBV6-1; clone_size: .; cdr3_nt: TGTGCCAGCAGGGCCGGGAGAATACCCAACTATGGCTACACCTTC; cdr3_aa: CASRAGRIPNYGYTF
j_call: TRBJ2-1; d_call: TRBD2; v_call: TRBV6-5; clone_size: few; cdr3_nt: TGTGCCAGCAGTTACGGCGGACTAGCGGGAGGTGAGCAGTTCTTC; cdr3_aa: CASSYGGLAGGEQFF
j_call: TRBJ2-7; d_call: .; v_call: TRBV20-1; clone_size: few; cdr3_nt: TGCAGTGCTCCGACAGGTACCTACGAGCAGTACTTC; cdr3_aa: CSAPTGTYEQYF
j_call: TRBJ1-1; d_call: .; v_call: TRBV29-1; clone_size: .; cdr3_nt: TGCAGCGTTGAAAGTAAGGGTTTAGCTGAAGCTTTCTTT; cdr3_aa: CSVESKGLAEAFF
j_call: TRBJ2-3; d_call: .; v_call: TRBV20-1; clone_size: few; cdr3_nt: TGCAGTGCTAGAGACCCCCGCGGAAAAGATACGCAGTATTTT; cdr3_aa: CSARDPRGKDTQYF
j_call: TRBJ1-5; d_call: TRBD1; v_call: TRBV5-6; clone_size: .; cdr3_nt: TGTGCCAGCAGCTTTGCGGCAGGGGGTCAGCCCCAGCATTTT; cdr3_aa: CASSFAAGGQPQHF
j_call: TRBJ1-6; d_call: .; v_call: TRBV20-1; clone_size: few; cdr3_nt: TGCAGTGCCCTGACGGACAGAGATAATTCACCCCTCCACTTT; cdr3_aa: CSALTDRDNSPLHF
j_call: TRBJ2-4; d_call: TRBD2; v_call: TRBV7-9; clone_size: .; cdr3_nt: TGTGCCAGCAGCGGAGGGACTAGTGGAGGGATTCAGTACTTC; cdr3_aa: CASSGGTSGGIQYF
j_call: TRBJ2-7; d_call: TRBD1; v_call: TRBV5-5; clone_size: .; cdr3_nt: TGTGCCAGCAGCACAGGACAGGGTTACTACGAGCAGTACTTC; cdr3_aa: CASSTGQGYYEQYF
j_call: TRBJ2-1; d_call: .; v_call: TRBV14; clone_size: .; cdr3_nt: TGTGCCAGCAGCCGATCCTACGCCTATGGGCAGTTCTTC; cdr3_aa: CASSRSYAYGQFF
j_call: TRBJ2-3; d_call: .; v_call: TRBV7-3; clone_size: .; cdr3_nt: TGTGCCAGCAGCCCCCACGGGGGACTCCGAACAGATACGCAGTATTTT; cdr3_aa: CASSPHGGLRTDTQYF
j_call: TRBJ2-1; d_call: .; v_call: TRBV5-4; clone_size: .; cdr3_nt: TGTGCCAGCAGCTGGGCGGCGGGCTCCTACAATGAGCAGTTCTTC; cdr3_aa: CASSWAAGSYNEQFF
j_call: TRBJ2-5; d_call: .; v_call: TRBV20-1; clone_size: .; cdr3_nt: TGCAGTGTGTCAGGATCCTACAATGAGCAGTACTTC; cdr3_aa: CSVSGSYNEQYF
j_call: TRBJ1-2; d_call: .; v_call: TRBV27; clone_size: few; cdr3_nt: TGTGCCAGCAGTTACCAGGGTCCCAAAGCTAACTATGGCTACACCTTC; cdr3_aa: CASSYQGPKANYGYTF
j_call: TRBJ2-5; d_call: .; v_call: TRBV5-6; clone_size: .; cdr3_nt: TGTGCCAGCAGCTTCTCAGGGACGGAGACCCAGTACTTC; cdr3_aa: CASSFSGTETQYF
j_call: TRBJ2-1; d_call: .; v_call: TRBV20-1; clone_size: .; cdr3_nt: TGCAGTGCGCGGAGGGACAGCTCCTACAGTGAGCAGTTCTTC; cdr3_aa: CSARRDSSYSEQFF
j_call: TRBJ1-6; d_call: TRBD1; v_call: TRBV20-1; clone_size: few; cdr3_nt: TGCAGTGCTAGACTACCAGGGGGCCGAGGATCTAATTCACCCCTCCACTTT; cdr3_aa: CSARLPGGRGSNSPLHF
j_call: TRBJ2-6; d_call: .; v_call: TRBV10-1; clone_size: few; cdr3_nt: TGCGCCAGCGGCCCGAGGGCCAACGTCCTGACTTTC; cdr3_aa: CASGPRANVLTF
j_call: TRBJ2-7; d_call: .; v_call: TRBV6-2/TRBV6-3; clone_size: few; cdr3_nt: TGTGCCAGCACCTACGGCCCCGGCGAGCAGTACTTC; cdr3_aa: CASTYGPGEQYF